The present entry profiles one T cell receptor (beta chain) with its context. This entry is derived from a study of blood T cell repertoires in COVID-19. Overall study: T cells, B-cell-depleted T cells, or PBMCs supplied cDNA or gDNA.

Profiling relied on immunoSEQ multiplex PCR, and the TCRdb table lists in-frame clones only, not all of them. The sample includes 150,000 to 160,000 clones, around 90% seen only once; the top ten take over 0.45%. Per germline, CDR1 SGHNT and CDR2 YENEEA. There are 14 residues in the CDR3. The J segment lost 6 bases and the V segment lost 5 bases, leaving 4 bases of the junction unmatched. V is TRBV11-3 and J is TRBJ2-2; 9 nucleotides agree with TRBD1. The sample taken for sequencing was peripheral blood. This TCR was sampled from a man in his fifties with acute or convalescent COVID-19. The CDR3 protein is CASSKGQGSGELFF. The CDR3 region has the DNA TGTGCCAGCAGCAAGGGACAGGGCTCCGGGGAGCTGTTTTTT. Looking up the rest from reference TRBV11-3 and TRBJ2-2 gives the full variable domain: EAGVVQSPRYKIIEKKQPVAFWCNPISGHNTLYWYLQNLGQGPELLIRYENEEAVDDSQLPKDRFSAERLKGVDSTLKIQPAELGDSAVYLCASSKGQGSGELFFGEGSRLTVL.